Below, 32 T cell receptor beta chains from the same sample are listed, as sequenced in a study of blood T cell repertoires in COVID-19. TCRdb keeps only in-frame clones here, not all; method: immunoSEQ multiplex PCR. Of about 170,000 clones listed, more than 65% are singletons. The sequencing input was PBMCs or T cells enriched from blood (not recorded which). The receptors originated from a man aged 50 to 59 who had recovered from COVID-19.

This clone was detected ten times or more. The chain's CDR3 is CASSQEMSGGGSYNEQFF. CDR3 coding DNA: TGTGCCAGCAGCCAAGAAATGAGCGGGGGGGGCTCCTACAATGAGCAGTTCTTC. This sequence joins TRBV4-2 and TRBJ2-1; 10 bases are shared with TRBD2. The CDR3 runs 18 residues. Germline loops: CDR1 LGHNA, CDR2 YNFKEQ. The trim removed 0 bases at V and 0 bases at J, leaving 5 bases unmatched.

This chain links TRBV6-5 with TRBJ2-7; 7 nucleotides line up with TRBD2. In germline, CDR1 is MNHEY, CDR2 SVGAGI. This CDR3 is built from 14 residues. Trimming cost V 9 bases and J 4 bases; bases outside gene matches: 12. The CDR3 bases are TGTGCCAGTCTATACCCTGGGCGGGGGTACGAGCAGTACTTC. Its translation is CASLYPGRGYEQYF.

The V and J genes are TRBV18 and TRBJ1-5; no definite D call. Germline CDR1 and CDR2: KGHSH and LQKENI. V dropped 6 bases and J dropped 1 base, with 7 bases sitting between them. The CDR3 consists of 13 residues. The CDR3 DNA sequence: TGTGCCAGCTCTCAACAGAGCAATCAGCCCCAGCATTTT. This encodes CASSQQSNQPQHF. Looking up the rest from reference TRBV18 and TRBJ1-5 gives the full variable domain: NAGVMQNPRHLVRRRGQEARLRCSPMKGHSHVYWYRQLPEEGLKFMVYLQKENIIDESGMPKERFSAEFPKEGPSILRIQQVVRGDSAAYFCASSQQSNQPQHFGDGTRLSIL.

This chain links TRBV19 with TRBJ1-3; 7 bases agree with TRBD1. Germline V gene data show CDR1 as LNHDA and CDR2 as SQIVND (reference sequence). The CDR3 has 16 residues. V was clipped by 6 bases and J by 0 bases; unmatched bases: 8. CDR3 in DNA: TGTGCCAGTAGCCTGGGACAGAGGATCTCTGGAAACACCATATATTTT. It translates to CASSLGQRISGNTIYF. Filled out from reference TRBV19 and TRBJ1-3, the complete variable domain reads DGGITQSPKYLFRKEGQNVTLSCEQNLNHDAMYWYRQDPGQGLRLIYYSQIVNDFQKGDIAEGYSVSREKKESFPLTVTSAQKNPTAFYLCASSLGQRISGNTIYFGEGSWLTVV.

The chain uses TRBV5-6 and TRBJ1-6, with unresolved D. Deletions cut 1 base from V and 9 bases from J, with 17 bases between. Germline V lookup: CDR1 SGHDT, CDR2 YYEEEE. This CDR3 region has 16 residues. The CDR3 sequence: CASSLLGEKGSSPLHF. The CDR3 coding sequence is TGTGCCAGCAGCTTGCTTGGGGAAAAAGGGAGTTCACCCCTCCACTTT.

The rearrangement links TRBV5-1 to TRBJ1-1; D is undetermined. CDR1 and CDR2 (germline): SGHRS, YFSETQ. The ends were cut back, 3 bases at V and 11 bases at J, with 14 bases in the middle. The CDR3 is 12 residues long. The CDR3 DNA reads as TGCGCCAGCAGCTCTCTTCCGGGTTCGGCTTTCTTT. Its translation: CASSSLPGSAFF.

The rearrangement links TRBV6-4 to TRBJ2-5, with 7 bases lining up with TRBD2. CDR3 length equals 13 residues. Germline CDR1 and CDR2: MRHNA and SNTAGT. Trimming cost V 5 bases and J 5 bases; bases outside gene matches: 5. The CDR3 DNA reads TGTGCCAGCAGTCGGACTAGTGCTGAGACCCAGTACTTC. It encodes CASSRTSAETQYF.

The rearrangement joins TRBV5-4 to TRBJ2-2, with a weak D call TRBD2 (5 bases). CDR3 size: 14 residues. The germline gives CDR1 SGHNT, CDR2 YYREEE (reference sequence). V was cut by 4 bases and J by 1 base, with 8 bases left in between. The chain's CDR3 is CASSPAGNTGELFF. As DNA, the CDR3 is TGTGCCAGCAGCCCCGCGGGGAACACCGGGGAGCTGTTTTTT.

This clone was observed once. The rearrangement links TRBV9 to TRBJ1-1, with a possible D match to TRBD1 (5 bases). Trimming stripped 5 bases from V and 1 base from J, with 12 bases between. CDR1 and CDR2 from the germline V gene are SGDLS and YYNGEE. The CDR3 is 14 amino acids. CDR3 nucleotide sequence: TGTGCCAGCAGAACCCCGGGGGAGAACACTGAAGCTTTCTTT. It translates to CASRTPGENTEAFF.

The chain recombines TRBV28 with TRBJ1-1; D ambiguous. Germline values: CDR1 MDHEN, CDR2 SYDVKM. The ends were cut back, 6 bases at V and 3 bases at J, with 5 bases in the middle. CDR3 length equals 11 residues. The DNA for the CDR3 is TGTGCCAGCAGACTACACACTGAAGCTTTCTTT. This encodes CASRLHTEAFF.

V and J are TRBV5-8 and TRBJ2-1, with D uncertain. This CDR3 is 11 amino acids long. The V and J ends lost 5 bases and 4 bases respectively, with 4 bases between them. The germline V gene encodes CDR1 SGHTS and CDR2 YDEGEE. The CDR3 DNA follows: TGTGCCAGCAGACGGTACAATGAGCAGTTCTTC. It encodes CASRRYNEQFF.

The CDR3 protein is CASSSPSRGRNEQFF. The CDR3 DNA is TGTGCCAGCAGTTCTCCCTCCCGGGGTAGGAATGAGCAGTTCTTC. This chain connects TRBV28 to TRBJ2-1; TRBD2 might be the D (5 bases). Germline CDR1 and CDR2: MDHEN and SYDVKM. The CDR3 runs to 15 residues. V dropped 4 bases and J dropped 7 bases, with 17 bases sitting between them.

The rearrangement joins TRBV6-5 to TRBJ1-3, with no clear D. Trimming stripped 6 bases from V and 0 bases from J, with 12 bases between. This CDR3 contains 15 residues. Germline CDR1 and CDR2: MNHEY and SVGAGI. The CDR3 loop reads CASSSLLSSGNTIYF. The CDR3 nucleotides are TGTGCCAGCAGCTCACTACTGAGCTCTGGAAACACCATATATTTT.

This clone was seen just once. This chain connects TRBV4-1 to TRBJ1-1, with 8 positions matching TRBD1. CDR1 is MGHRA, CDR2 YSYEKL, per germline. The junction had 3 bases not matched to a gene; V was cut back by 0 bases and J by 0 bases. This CDR3 has 16 amino acids. The CDR3 loop reads CASSQEGDRLNTEAFF. The DNA for the CDR3 is TGCGCCAGCAGCCAAGAAGGGGACAGGTTGAACACTGAAGCTTTCTTT.

This clone turned up a few times. V and J are TRBV3-1 (or the pseudogene TRBV3-2) and TRBJ2-5, with 8 bases that match TRBD2. Looked up from germline, CDR1 is LGHDT and CDR2 is YNNKEL (reference sequence). This CDR3 has 18 residues. V trimming: 4 bases; J trimming: 1 base; junction bases outside the gene matches: 14. CDR3 loop: CASSPGGRYRAAQETQYF. In DNA, the CDR3 is TGTGCCAGCAGCCCGGGGGGGAGATACAGGGCCGCCCAAGAGACCCAGTACTTC.

Here the CDR3 reads CASSLLETQYF. In DNA form, the CDR3 reads TGTGCCAGCAGTTTACTAGAGACCCAGTACTTC. V usage is TRBV28 and J usage is TRBJ2-5, with no clear D. This CDR3 has 11 residues. V was shortened by 2 bases and J by 4 bases, with 2 bases between the two germline ends. Germline V gives CDR1 MDHEN, CDR2 SYDVKM.

This chain links TRBV7-8 with TRBJ1-2; TRBD1 is a possible D gene (5 bases). V was clipped by 1 base and J by 8 bases, with 11 bases between them. This CDR3 contains 13 residues. The V gene's germline CDR1 is SGHVS and CDR2 FQNEAQ. The CDR3 region is CASSLVRGKGYTF. The CDR3 coding sequence is TGTGCCAGCAGCTTAGTCCGGGGGAAAGGCTACACCTTC.

The chain uses TRBV20-1 and TRBJ2-3, with D maybe TRBD1 (5 bases). V gave up 3 bases and J gave up 0 bases, with 16 bases separating them. The CDR3 extends over 16 amino acids. Germline CDR1 DFQATT, CDR2 SNEGSKA (reference sequence). The CDR3 protein is CSASLGVTYSTDTQYF. The DNA for the CDR3 is TGCAGTGCTAGTCTAGGGGTCACCTATAGCACAGATACGCAGTATTTT.

This clone appeared a single time. The V and J genes are TRBV6-5 and TRBJ1-6, with D tentatively TRBD1 (6 bases). The CDR3 totals 15 residues. Trimming stripped 7 bases from V and 7 bases from J, with 17 bases between. Germline CDR1 reads MNHEY; CDR2 reads SVGAGI. CDR3 protein: CASTRGELRNSPLHF. The CDR3 DNA reads TGTGCCAGCACCAGGGGCGAGCTCAGGAATTCACCCCTCCACTTT.

The chain combines TRBV6-1 with TRBJ1-2, with 8 bases aligning to TRBD1. J gave up 5 bases and V 0 bases, and 5 bases lay outside the gene matches. There are 15 residues in the CDR3. Germline V gene data show CDR1 as MNHNS and CDR2 as SASEGT. Written as DNA, the CDR3 is TGTGCCAGCAGTGAAGCTTCGGGACAGGTTTATGGCTACACCTTC. As protein: CASSEASGQVYGYTF.

This clone was detected many times. V gene TRBV28 combines with J gene TRBJ2-5, with D perhaps TRBD1 (6 bases). V was pared by 6 bases and J by 0 bases, with 11 bases between. CDR1 and CDR2 (germline): MDHEN, SYDVKM. This CDR3 is 14 amino acids long. The CDR3 here is CASRKQGYQETQYF. For the CDR3, the DNA is TGTGCCAGCAGGAAACAGGGATACCAAGAGACCCAGTACTTC.

Regarding this clone: A much larger clone differs from this one at a single base, so this may be a read error. This chain connects TRBV27 to TRBJ2-3, with 13 bases fitting TRBD2. Germline trimming cut 6 bases from V and 4 bases from J; bases unmatched to any gene: 1. Germline CDR1 reads MNHEY; CDR2 reads SMNVEV (reference sequence). The CDR3 covers 14 residues. CDR3 amino acids: CASRGTSGADTQYF. As DNA, the CDR3 is TGTGCCAGCAGGGGGACTAGCGGGGCAGATACGCAGTATTTT.

This clone was observed once. The chain employs TRBV5-6 and TRBJ2-7; possibly TRBD1 for D (6 bases). Germline CDR1 and CDR2: SGHDT and YYEEEE. The CDR3 covers 14 residues. V dropped 4 bases and J dropped 0 bases, with 11 bases sitting between them. CDR3 nucleotide sequence: TGTGCCAGCAGCCCGAGGGACATCTCCTACGAGCAGTACTTC. Its protein product is CASSPRDISYEQYF.

This chain joins TRBV5-1 and TRBJ2-5, with TRBD1 matching over 10 bases. J gave up 4 bases and V 0 bases, and 9 bases lay outside the gene matches. CDR1 SGHRS and CDR2 YFSETQ come from the germline V gene. There are 17 residues in the CDR3. The CDR3 loop reads CASSLGGGQGIRETQYF. The DNA for the CDR3 is TGCGCCAGCAGCTTGGGAGGGGGACAGGGGATACGAGAGACCCAGTACTTC.

The DNA for the CDR3 is TGTGCCAGCAGTTTAGACAGGGTTAACACTGAAGCTTTCTTT. Translating it yields CASSLDRVNTEAFF. The rearrangement joins TRBV28 to TRBJ1-1; 7 bases agree with TRBD1. The CDR3 loop spans 14 amino acids. Trimming took 2 bases from V and 2 from J; bases not matched to a gene: 2. CDR1 is MDHEN and CDR2 is SYDVKM in the germline V gene.

V and J are TRBV11-3 and TRBJ1-5; D not certain. This CDR3 has 14 residues. The V end lost 1 base, the J end lost 1 base, and 5 bases lay between the germline ends. Germline loops: CDR1 SGHNT, CDR2 YENEEA. The DNA of the CDR3 is TGTGCCAGCAGCTTAGCCCAAAGCAATCAGCCCCAGCATTTT. Its translation is CASSLAQSNQPQHF.

In this sample, this clone turned up a few times. J is TRBJ2-6 and V is TRBV11-2, with D unclear. The CDR3 runs 16 residues. Per the germline V gene, CDR1 is SGHAT and CDR2 is FQNNGV. V gave up 5 bases and J gave up 0 bases, with 11 bases separating them. The CDR3 spells CASSPTQHSGANVLTF. CDR3 in DNA: TGTGCCAGCAGCCCAACACAGCACTCTGGGGCCAACGTCCTGACTTTC.

This chain links TRBV11-2 with TRBJ1-4; tentative D call: TRBD1 (6 bases). This CDR3 contains 15 residues. Germline lookup yields CDR1 SGHAT and CDR2 FQNNGV. V lost 4 bases and J 8 bases, leaving 17 bases between the germline ends. CDR3: CASSYVAGVVEKLFF. In DNA form, the CDR3 reads TGTGCCAGCAGCTATGTCGCAGGGGTCGTAGAAAAACTGTTTTTT.

This clone was found a few times. This sequence joins TRBV30 and TRBJ1-3; TRBD1 matches 7 bases. V shed 5 bases, J shed 2 bases, and the junction held 6 bases outside the gene matches. The germline V gene has CDR1 GTSNPN and CDR2 SVGIG (reference sequence). The CDR3 sequence is 14 residues long. The CDR3 is CAWDRVLPGNTIYF. For the CDR3, the DNA is TGTGCCTGGGACAGGGTTCTACCTGGAAACACCATATATTTT.

The gene calls are TRBV15 and TRBJ2-5; D possibly corresponds to TRBD2 (6 bases). The germline V gene encodes CDR1 LNHNV and CDR2 YYDKDF (reference sequence). Trimming cost V 1 base and J 4 bases, with 10 bases left between them. CDR3 size: 14 residues. CDR3 amino acids: CATSRVGGAETQYF. The DNA of the CDR3 is TGTGCCACCAGCAGAGTAGGAGGGGCAGAGACCCAGTACTTC.

The V and J genes are TRBV3-1 (or the pseudogene TRBV3-2) and TRBJ1-1; D gene unclear. CDR1 is LGHDT, CDR2 YNNKEL, per germline (reference sequence). V lost 0 bases to trimming and J lost 1 base, with 15 bases between them. The CDR3 extends over 17 amino acids. CDR3 DNA: TGTGCCAGCAGCCAAGAAGACGTCAGGACTTCGAACACTGAAGCTTTCTTT. This translates into CASSQEDVRTSNTEAFF.

The chain joins TRBV5-4 to TRBJ1-1; D is ambiguous. Trimming left V 0 bases short and J 2 bases short, with 8 bases between. This CDR3 spans 14 amino acids. The germline V gene has CDR1 SGHNT and CDR2 YYREEE (reference sequence). The CDR3 bases are TGTGCCAGCAGCTTGGGGAGGATAAACACTGAAGCTTTCTTT. Its translation: CASSLGRINTEAFF.